One sample yielded the 26 T cell receptor beta chains listed below, sequenced in a study of blood T cell repertoires in COVID-19. Method: immunoSEQ multiplex PCR; TCRdb's copy keeps in-frame clones and lacks some. This table has approximately 69,000 clones, 73% appearing once. The sample comprised peripheral blood. The receptor source for this set is a man in his fifties or sixties with acute or convalescent COVID-19.

V is TRBV3-1 (or the pseudogene TRBV3-2) and J is TRBJ2-6; D might be TRBD2 (6 bases). Per the germline V gene, CDR1 is LGHDT and CDR2 is YNNKEL (reference sequence). The CDR3 sequence is 15 residues long. V was shortened by 4 bases and J by 4 bases, with 11 bases between the two germline ends. In DNA form, the CDR3 reads TGTGCCAGCAGCCTCCCGGAGGGGGGGGCCAACGTCCTGACTTTC. Translation gives CASSLPEGGANVLTF.

The chain links TRBV9 to TRBJ2-6, with D maybe TRBD1 (5 bases). This CDR3 has 19 amino acids. Trimming shortened V by 0 bases and J by 0 bases, and 16 bases separated the two germline ends. Germline CDR1 reads SGDLS; CDR2 reads YYNGEE. For the CDR3, the DNA is TGTGCCAGCAGCGTAGGTTTCAGGGCCAGGAGCTCTGGGGCCAACGTCCTGACTTTC. As protein: CASSVGFRARSSGANVLTF.

The count of this clone is one. V usage is TRBV1 and J usage is TRBJ2-1; the table assigns TRBD2, which was not confirmed against the DNA. TRBV1 is listed as a pseudogene. This CDR3 has 17 residues. The CDR3 loop reads CTSSQGTSGGGYNEQFF. The CDR3 nucleotides read TGCACCAGCAGCCAGGGGACTAGCGGGGGAGGCTACAATGAGCAGTTCTTC.

This chain's CDR3 is CASSVAREPNSPLHF. In DNA form, the CDR3 reads TGTGCCAGCAGCGTAGCCCGGGAACCTAATTCACCCCTCCACTTT. The chain has TRBV9 and TRBJ1-6; no firm D call. The CDR3 extends over 15 amino acids. CDR1 and CDR2 (germline): SGDLS, YYNGEE. Trimming removed 0 bases from V and 6 bases from J, with 10 bases in between.

The chain carries TRBV5-6 and TRBJ2-5; 8 bases line up with TRBD1. Unmatched junction bases numbered 7, after V lost 2 bases and J lost 4 bases. Germline V gives CDR1 SGHDT, CDR2 YYEEEE. This CDR3 is built from 15 residues. CDR3 sequence: CASSFRQGYTETQYF. The CDR3 DNA reads TGTGCCAGCAGCTTTCGACAGGGGTATACAGAGACCCAGTACTTC.

This clone was recorded once. The rearrangement uses TRBV6-2 or TRBV6-3 and TRBJ2-7, with D uncertain. Trimming took off 0 bases at V and 1 base at J, with 10 bases between the two ends. CDR1 and CDR2 from the germline V gene are MNHEY and SVGEGT. This CDR3 is 15 amino acids long. The CDR3 region is CASSYSRPLSYEQYF. Here the CDR3 DNA reads TGTGCCAGCAGTTACTCGCGGCCCCTTTCCTACGAGCAGTACTTC.

This chain uses TRBV6-4 with TRBJ2-1, with D maybe TRBD2 (7 bases). The germline gives CDR1 MRHNA, CDR2 SNTAGT. This CDR3 is 13 amino acids long. Trimming pared 5 bases from V and 7 bases from J, leaving 12 bases between. The CDR3 loop reads CASSRGAGNEQFF. DNA of the CDR3: TGTGCCAGCAGTCGGGGGGCGGGTAATGAGCAGTTCTTC.

The V and J genes are TRBV5-1 and TRBJ2-1; D not certain. The CDR3 is 12 amino acids. The germline V and J ends were trimmed by 1 base and 7 bases, with 6 bases remaining between them. Germline assignment: CDR1 SGHRS and CDR2 YFSETQ. The CDR3 is CASSLQVNEQFF. The CDR3 region has the DNA TGCGCCAGCAGCTTGCAGGTTAATGAGCAGTTCTTC.

The rearrangement links TRBV7-8 to TRBJ1-5; a possible D gene is TRBD1 (5 bases). V dropped 1 base and J dropped 7 bases, with 14 bases sitting between them. The length of the CDR3 is 15 residues. Germline-derived CDR1 and CDR2 are SGHVS and FQNEAQ. The CDR3 protein is CASSLDGQIDQPQHF. The DNA for the CDR3 is TGTGCCAGCAGCTTAGACGGACAAATTGACCAGCCCCAGCATTTT.

V is TRBV6-5 and J is TRBJ1-2, with D maybe TRBD1 (6 bases). Germline V CDR1 and CDR2: MNHEY, SVGAGI. Trimming shortened V by 6 bases and J by 4 bases, and 12 bases separated the two germline ends. CDR3 length: 13 amino acids. CDR3: CASRKEQGYGYTF. The CDR3 region has the DNA TGTGCCAGCAGAAAGGAACAGGGCTATGGCTACACCTTC.

This clone was seen only a few times. This chain joins TRBV10-3 and TRBJ1-2, with 7 bases identical to TRBD1. From germline, CDR1 is ENHRY and CDR2 SYGVKD. After removal of 8 bases from V and 2 bases from J, the junction contained 2 bases not matched to a gene. The CDR3 has 12 residues. As DNA, the CDR3 is TGTGCCATCCAGACAGGGAACTATGGCTACACCTTC. Its protein product is CAIQTGNYGYTF.

The chain combines TRBV11-2 with TRBJ2-5; D not resolved. This CDR3 region has 15 residues. V lost 2 bases and J 0 bases, leaving 10 bases between the germline ends. Per the germline V gene, CDR1 is SGHAT and CDR2 is FQNNGV. The CDR3 coding sequence is TGTGCCAGCAGCTTATCATTCGGGTACCAAGAGACCCAGTACTTC. This sequence encodes CASSLSFGYQETQYF.

The chain is built from TRBV27 and TRBJ2-2; TRBD2 agrees at 8 bases. CDR1 is MNHEY, CDR2 SMNVEV, per germline (reference sequence). Germline trimming cut 4 bases from V and 0 bases from J; bases unmatched to any gene: 4. The CDR3 length is 16 residues. The CDR3 sequence: CASSSASGPNTGELFF. DNA for the CDR3: TGTGCCAGCAGTTCCGCTAGCGGGCCGAACACCGGGGAGCTGTTTTTT.

The chain has TRBV4-1 and TRBJ2-1; TRBD2 matches 10 bases. Trimming took 0 bases from V and 5 from J; bases not matched to a gene: 1. Looked up from germline, CDR1 is MGHRA and CDR2 is YSYEKL. The CDR3 loop spans 15 amino acids. Here the CDR3 DNA reads TGCGCCAGCAGCCAAGATCTAGCGGGAGACAATGAGCAGTTCTTC. Translation gives CASSQDLAGDNEQFF.

The chain uses TRBV28 and TRBJ1-4, with unresolved D. Trimming took off 6 bases at V and 4 bases at J, with 21 bases between the two ends. Germline CDR1 is MDHEN and CDR2 is SYDVKM. The CDR3 totals 17 residues. For the CDR3, the DNA is TGTGCCAGCAGGCGGCAGCGCCTGGAGCGTGGTAATGAAAAACTGTTTTTT. Translation: CASRRQRLERGNEKLFF.

This clone was found a few times. CDR3 protein: CASNIAGGSTDTQYF. The CDR3 DNA is TGTGCCAGCAATATAGCGGGAGGGAGCACAGATACGCAGTATTTT. The genes are TRBV2 and TRBJ2-3, with 11 bases fitting TRBD2. In germline, CDR1 is SNHLY, CDR2 FYNNEI. The V and J ends lost 7 bases and 0 bases, in that order; junction bases with no gene match: 3. The CDR3 is 15 amino acids.

This clone came up many times. CDR3 nucleotide sequence: TGTGCCACCAGCAGAGAATTCGGGTCTGAAGCTTTCTTT. Amino acid sequence: CATSREFGSEAFF. The chain couples TRBV15 to TRBJ1-1; D is unclear. The V and J ends lost 0 bases and 6 bases respectively, with 8 bases between them. The CDR3 has 13 amino acids. Germline V gene sequence: CDR1 LNHNV, CDR2 YYDKDF (reference sequence).

CDR3 residues: CASSLGRGGAGELFF. The CDR3 region has the DNA TGTGCCAGCAGCTTGGGGCGGGGAGGGGCCGGGGAGCTGTTTTTT. The chain has TRBV5-4 and TRBJ2-2; 7 bases line up with TRBD2. Unmatched junction bases numbered 5, after V lost 0 bases and J lost 6 bases. Looked up from germline, CDR1 is SGHNT and CDR2 is YYREEE (reference sequence). The length of the CDR3 is 15 residues.

This chain joins TRBV21-1 and TRBJ2-3; whether TRBD1, the table's D call, matches the DNA was not checked. TRBV21-1 is noted as a pseudogene. This CDR3 is 15 amino acids long. Written as DNA, the CDR3 is TGTGCCAGCAGCACAAAAAATAACAGCCCAGATACGCAGTATTTT. Amino acids: CASSTKNNSPDTQYF.

The chain links TRBV6-6 to TRBJ2-1, with 9 bases lining up with TRBD2. The CDR3 sequence is 17 residues long. Per germline, CDR1 MNHNY and CDR2 SVGAGI (reference sequence). V gave up 6 bases and J gave up 7 bases; unmatched junction bases: 16. CDR3 protein: CASSRDAAGTSPNEQFF. The DNA of the CDR3 is TGTGCCAGCAGCCGAGACGCCGCCGGGACTAGCCCGAATGAGCAGTTCTTC.

This clone was seen a handful of times. This chain connects TRBV12-5 to TRBJ2-1; 9 bases fit TRBD2. V gave up 1 base and J gave up 3 bases; unmatched junction bases: 7. The germline V gene encodes CDR1 LGHNT and CDR2 FRNRAP. The CDR3 is 17 residues long. The CDR3 spells CASGLALTSGLYNEQFF. CDR3 DNA: TGTGCTAGTGGTTTGGCACTAACTAGCGGGCTCTACAATGAGCAGTTCTTC.

There are a few counts of this clone. V and J are TRBV6-1 and TRBJ2-3, with TRBD2 identical over 10 bases. Germline V lookup: CDR1 MNHNS, CDR2 SASEGT. The CDR3 is 16 residues long. J was trimmed by 2 bases and V by 3 bases; bases with no gene match: 5. CDR3 region: CASSDWTSGTTDTQYF. The CDR3 DNA reads TGTGCCAGCAGTGATTGGACTAGCGGAACCACAGATACGCAGTATTTT.

The chain has TRBV9 and TRBJ1-2; a possible D gene is TRBD1 (5 bases). Germline V lookup: CDR1 SGDLS, CDR2 YYNGEE. V lost 6 bases to trimming and J lost 0 bases, with 12 bases between them. The CDR3 spans 14 residues. The DNA for the CDR3 is TGTGCCAGCACGCAAGACAGTGCTAACTATGGCTACACCTTC. It is translated as CASTQDSANYGYTF.

The rearrangement links TRBV3-1 (or the pseudogene TRBV3-2) to TRBJ1-2; TRBD1 agrees at 8 bases. Germline V CDR1 and CDR2: LGHDT, YNNKEL (reference sequence). The CDR3 is 13 amino acids. Trimming removed 0 bases from V and 6 bases from J; junction bases left unmatched: 0. The CDR3 sequence is CASSQDRGHGYTF. CDR3 sequence (DNA): TGTGCCAGCAGCCAAGACAGGGGGCATGGCTACACCTTC.

CDR3 nucleotides: TGTGCCAGCAGCTTAGTCGCTGGGGGGGTTAATCAGCCCCAGCATTTT. Residues: CASSLVAGGVNQPQHF. The chain links TRBV7-9 to TRBJ1-5; tentatively, D is TRBD1 (5 bases). This CDR3 is built from 16 residues. Germline V gives CDR1 SEHNR, CDR2 FQNEAQ (reference sequence). The germline V and J ends were trimmed by 1 base and 4 bases, with 14 bases remaining between them.

This clone was detected a few times. The chain employs TRBV5-5 and TRBJ2-1, with 10 positions matching TRBD2. The CDR3 has 15 residues. The V and J ends lost 4 bases and 9 bases, in that order; junction bases with no gene match: 10. The germline gives CDR1 SGHKS, CDR2 YYEKEE (reference sequence). CDR3 sequence: CASSHSAGGQSEQFF. CDR3 DNA: TGTGCCAGCAGCCATTCAGCGGGGGGGCAATCTGAGCAGTTCTTC. The whole variable domain, filled in from reference TRBV5-5 and TRBJ2-1, reads DAGVTQSPTHLIKTRGQQVTLRCSPISGHKSVSWYQQVLGQGPQFIFQYYEKEERGRGNFPDRFSARQFPNYSSELNVNALLLGDSALYLCASSHSAGGQSEQFFGPGTRLTVL.